The sequence of this T cell receptor beta chain was determined in a study of CXCR3-negative and CXCR3-positive naive CD8 T cells. Study-wide background: Roughly 140 million TRB reads in total, about 1.5 +/- 0.3 million per library. Study-level findings and limits: Naive cells positive for CXCR3 carried more hydrophobic TRB CDR3s than CXCR3-negative ones. Memory cells showed distinct TRBV-TRBJ patterns, while the two naive subsets matched. Whereas both naive subsets had comparably high diversity, memory CD8+ cells had much lower diversity.

A CD45RO-CCR7+CD27+CD95- profile was what naive CD8+ T cells displayed. The method, 5' RACE with UMI labels, was used to prepare the TRB cDNA libraries. With the 5' RACE reads reprocessed, TCRdb shows one record per CDR3 protein and no DNA. The specimen's table records under 85,000 distinct CDR3 sequences. As concerns this clonotype: Its antigen is not known.

Germline V gene sequence: CDR1 SNHLY, CDR2 FYNNEI. The length of the CDR3 is 14 residues. This receptor was obtained from a human donor in good health. Some clones in this sample may be carry-over from other donors' samples. Sample: naive CXCR3+ CD8+ T cells from blood. Subset denoted: CD45RO-CCR7+CD27+CD95- naive CD8+ T cells expressing CXCR3 (TNR3+). The rearrangement uses TRBV2 and TRBJ2-1; TCRdb selects TRBD2, and the lack of DNA leaves this call unchecked. The CDR3 here is CASSGRSGGNEQFF.